One sample yielded the 8 T cell receptor beta chains listed below, sequenced in a study of blood T cell repertoires in COVID-19. The method was immunoSEQ multiplex PCR; TCRdb's version includes in-frame clones alone and lacks a portion of them. The repertoire holds roughly 200,000 clones, with 75% to 90% as singletons. What was sequenced was peripheral blood. These receptors were taken from a human donor with active or convalescent COVID-19. The donor label of this sample is uncertain.

The rearrangement uses TRBV11-3 and TRBJ2-5; TRBD1 might be the D (5 bases). V lost 1 base to trimming and J lost 4 bases, with 19 bases between them. Germline-derived CDR1 and CDR2 are SGHNT and YENEEA. The CDR3 runs 17 residues. The CDR3 region is CASSLGLIGQGGETQYF. The CDR3 DNA reads as TGTGCCAGCAGCTTAGGATTGATAGGGCAGGGTGGAGAGACCCAGTACTTC.

The CDR3 DNA follows: TGTGCCAGCAGTTCTGTGACAGGGCACTACGAGCAGTACTTC. This encodes CASSSVTGHYEQYF. The J gene is TRBJ2-7, the V gene TRBV6-5, with 7 bases identical to TRBD1. The CDR3 loop spans 14 amino acids. Germline V gene lookup returns CDR1 MNHEY and CDR2 SVGAGI. J was trimmed by 3 bases and V by 4 bases; bases with no gene match: 6.

Notes on this clone: Different DNA sequences within this sample yield the same CDR3. The rearrangement uses TRBV20-1 and TRBJ1-2; 7 bases line up with TRBD1. The V segment lost 4 bases and the J segment 5 bases; nucleotides outside the gene matches: 1. CDR3 length equals 11 residues. Per germline, CDR1 DFQATT and CDR2 SNEGSKA (reference sequence). Written as DNA, the CDR3 is TGCAGTGCTACAGGGGGGTATGGCTACACCTTC. This gives the protein CSATGGYGYTF.

The chain carries TRBV9 and TRBJ2-1; 8 nucleotides agree with TRBD2. The CDR3 is 15 residues long. From germline, CDR1 is SGDLS and CDR2 YYNGEE. V gave up 3 bases and J gave up 10 bases; unmatched junction bases: 12. The DNA of the CDR3 is TGTGCCAGCAGCGCCGACGGGACTAGTGCTATGGAGCAGTTCTTC. Its translation: CASSADGTSAMEQFF.

As DNA, the CDR3 is TGTGCCAGCAGCTTAGGGATTCGGGTGCAAGAGACCCAGTACTTC. Translation gives CASSLGIRVQETQYF. The chain employs TRBV11-3 and TRBJ2-5; D uncertain. The CDR3 extends over 15 amino acids. Germline values: CDR1 SGHNT, CDR2 YENEEA. The ends were cut back, 1 base at V and 2 bases at J, with 11 bases in the middle. The complete variable domain, with remaining parts taken from reference TRBV11-3 and TRBJ2-5, reads EAGVVQSPRYKIIEKKQPVAFWCNPISGHNTLYWYLQNLGQGPELLIRYENEEAVDDSQLPKDRFSAERLKGVDSTLKIQPAELGDSAVYLCASSLGIRVQETQYFGPGTRLLVL.

The gene calls are TRBV7-2 and TRBJ2-5, with D unclear. The V end was cut by 2 bases, the J end by 5 bases, with 9 bases between. From germline, CDR1 is SGHTA and CDR2 FQGNSA. This CDR3 is built from 13 residues. The CDR3 loop is CASSLLVLETQYF. Here the CDR3 DNA reads TGTGCCAGCAGCTTACTAGTTTTGGAGACCCAGTACTTC.

This chain joins TRBV2 and TRBJ2-7; 11 positions agree with TRBD2. Trimming at V came to 6 bases and at J to 4 bases, leaving 11 bases not matched to a gene. Germline values: CDR1 SNHLY, CDR2 FYNNEI. There are 16 residues in the CDR3. Written as DNA, the CDR3 is TGTGCCAGCAGGTGGCTAGCGGGAGGCCTCTCATACGAGCAGTACTTC. It codes for CASRWLAGGLSYEQYF.

This chain connects TRBV28 to TRBJ2-7, with unresolved D. Trimming cost V 6 bases and J 4 bases, with 19 bases left between them. From germline, CDR1 is MDHEN and CDR2 SYDVKM. The length of the CDR3 is 15 residues. CDR3 protein: CASSLPRPAKYEQYF. The CDR3 region has the DNA TGTGCCAGCAGCCTCCCGAGGCCCGCCAAATACGAGCAGTACTTC.